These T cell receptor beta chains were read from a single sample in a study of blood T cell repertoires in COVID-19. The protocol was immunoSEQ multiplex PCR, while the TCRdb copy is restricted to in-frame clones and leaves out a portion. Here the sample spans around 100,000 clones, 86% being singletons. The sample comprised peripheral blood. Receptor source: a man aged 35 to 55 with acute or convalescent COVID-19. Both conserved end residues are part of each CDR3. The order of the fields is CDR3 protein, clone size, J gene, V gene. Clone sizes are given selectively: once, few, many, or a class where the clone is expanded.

CDR3aa: CASSLGGEALYGYTF
abundance: few
j_gene: TRBJ1-2
v_gene: TRBV5-1

CDR3aa: CASSQEAVSGNTIYF
abundance: -
j_gene: TRBJ1-3
v_gene: TRBV4-1

CDR3aa: CASSSGLAGGQETQYF
abundance: -
j_gene: TRBJ2-5
v_gene: TRBV7-2

CDR3aa: CASSLDRSYGYTF
abundance: -
j_gene: TRBJ1-2
v_gene: TRBV6-2/TRBV6-3

CDR3aa: CASSINGEPNEKLFF
abundance: -
j_gene: TRBJ1-4
v_gene: TRBV19

CDR3aa: CASKPAGGYTDTQYF
abundance: -
j_gene: TRBJ2-3
v_gene: TRBV2

CDR3aa: CAWSPQTSGGYNEQFF
abundance: -
j_gene: TRBJ2-1
v_gene: TRBV30

CDR3aa: CASRLLAGAGLPLSNQPQHF
abundance: -
j_gene: TRBJ1-5
v_gene: TRBV12-2

CDR3aa: CASSYQGPSKRDF
abundance: few
j_gene: TRBJ1-6
v_gene: TRBV28

CDR3aa: CASSPGTGYSYEQYF
abundance: -
j_gene: TRBJ2-7
v_gene: TRBV11-2

CDR3aa: CASSRGDNQPQHF
abundance: -
j_gene: TRBJ1-5
v_gene: TRBV6-5

CDR3aa: CASSGHTGRKDTQYF
abundance: -
j_gene: TRBJ2-3
v_gene: TRBV2

CDR3aa: CASSQVVGAGGLTGELFF
abundance: -
j_gene: TRBJ2-2
v_gene: TRBV4-2

CDR3aa: CASSLGQNTEAFF
abundance: -
j_gene: TRBJ1-1
v_gene: TRBV7-9

CDR3aa: CASRRSGVNTEAFF
abundance: -
j_gene: TRBJ1-1
v_gene: TRBV3-1/TRBV3-2

CDR3aa: CASGPPRWQDYISGYTF
abundance: -
j_gene: TRBJ1-2
v_gene: TRBV12-5

CDR3aa: CASSTGQVSNQPQHF
abundance: few
j_gene: TRBJ1-5
v_gene: TRBV27

CDR3aa: CASSITVKNTEAFF
abundance: -
j_gene: TRBJ1-1
v_gene: TRBV19

CDR3aa: CASSPLTLVLYEQYF
abundance: once
j_gene: TRBJ2-7
v_gene: TRBV6-6

CDR3aa: CASSSGQGGATTNEKLFF
abundance: -
j_gene: TRBJ1-4
v_gene: TRBV5-1

CDR3aa: CASSQDPIAGGVNSYNEQFF
abundance: -
j_gene: TRBJ2-1
v_gene: TRBV3-1/TRBV3-2

CDR3aa: CASSLEHNQPQHF
abundance: -
j_gene: TRBJ1-5
v_gene: TRBV4-3

CDR3aa: CASSADTGELFF
abundance: -
j_gene: TRBJ2-2
v_gene: TRBV11-2

CDR3aa: CASSPTGGVRTEAFF
abundance: -
j_gene: TRBJ1-1
v_gene: TRBV19

CDR3aa: CASSQELAAAYEQYF
abundance: -
j_gene: TRBJ2-7
v_gene: TRBV4-1

CDR3aa: CATTPRTGNTEAFF
abundance: -
j_gene: TRBJ1-1
v_gene: TRBV25-1

CDR3aa: CASSFGQGASEQYF
abundance: -
j_gene: TRBJ2-7
v_gene: TRBV7-9

CDR3aa: CASSWDRAYEQYF
abundance: -
j_gene: TRBJ2-7
v_gene: TRBV18

CDR3aa: CASSSTGDTGELFF
abundance: -
j_gene: TRBJ2-2
v_gene: TRBV5-1

CDR3aa: CASTRYSGREVGETQYF
abundance: -
j_gene: TRBJ2-5
v_gene: TRBV5-6

CDR3aa: CASSLGTGGNTQYF
abundance: once
j_gene: TRBJ2-3
v_gene: TRBV5-1

CDR3aa: CASSLLTGGANEQFF
abundance: few
j_gene: TRBJ2-1
v_gene: TRBV7-2

CDR3aa: CAWSGRGGYEQYF
abundance: -
j_gene: TRBJ2-7
v_gene: TRBV30

CDR3aa: CASSLGVAGGYNEQFF
abundance: -
j_gene: TRBJ2-1
v_gene: TRBV7-6

CDR3aa: CASSQGLAGGYEQFF
abundance: -
j_gene: TRBJ2-1
v_gene: TRBV4-1

CDR3aa: CASSLAKNTEAFF
abundance: once
j_gene: TRBJ1-1
v_gene: TRBV5-1

CDR3aa: CASSYSRGYGYTF
abundance: -
j_gene: TRBJ1-2
v_gene: TRBV6-5

CDR3aa: CASSHGGQGAYEQYF
abundance: -
j_gene: TRBJ2-7
v_gene: TRBV5-1

CDR3aa: CASSLTGGYNSPLHF
abundance: -
j_gene: TRBJ1-6
v_gene: TRBV5-1

CDR3aa: CASSQVATYTDTQYF
abundance: -
j_gene: TRBJ2-3
v_gene: TRBV3-1/TRBV3-2

CDR3aa: CASSIGPGLAGVEQFF
abundance: -
j_gene: TRBJ2-1
v_gene: TRBV19

CDR3aa: CASSLDEGNEQFF
abundance: -
j_gene: TRBJ2-1
v_gene: TRBV19

CDR3aa: CSVVPGVNTEAFF
abundance: once
j_gene: TRBJ1-1
v_gene: TRBV29-1

CDR3aa: CASSQGQGAGEKLFF
abundance: -
j_gene: TRBJ1-4
v_gene: TRBV4-3

CDR3aa: CASSQELQGHYGYTF
abundance: once
j_gene: TRBJ1-2
v_gene: TRBV4-3

CDR3aa: CASREVLGSPLHF
abundance: -
j_gene: TRBJ1-6
v_gene: TRBV6-5

CDR3aa: CASSHRLAGGNPYNEQFF
abundance: -
j_gene: TRBJ2-1
v_gene: TRBV14